The 15 T cell receptor beta chains below all came from one sample that was sequenced in a study of T cells in women clearing cervical HPV infection. TCRdb's table, derived via immunoSEQ multiplex PCR, lists solely in-frame clones and lacks some. The sample's table shows fewer than 35,000 clones. Sequencing was done on a sample of blood buffy coat. These receptor sequences come from a woman aged 18 to 75 with a cervical HPV16 infection that either progressed to CIN3+ or cleared (not recorded which).

About this clone: The read terminates 3 residues before the CDR3 end, so the remaining end is supplied by the germline J gene. The rearrangement joins TRBV6-2 or TRBV6-3 to TRBJ2-2, with 8 bases identical to TRBD1. The germline CDR1 and CDR2 sequences are MNHEY and SVGEGT. This CDR3 spans 14 amino acids. V lost 9 bases, J lost 3 bases, and 6 bases stayed unmatched. The CDR3 here is CASSTGADTGELFF. CDR3 DNA, as far as it was read: TGTGCCAGTTCGACAGGGGCAGACACCGGGGAG.

In regard to this clone: The read is 3 residues too short to cover the CDR3 end, so that end is filled in from the germline J gene. V usage is TRBV30 and J usage is TRBJ1-2; 7 positions match TRBD1. J lost 4 bases, V lost 3 bases, and 8 bases had no gene match. There are 14 residues in the CDR3. Germline values: CDR1 GTSNPN, CDR2 SVGIG (reference sequence). The CDR3 sequence: CAWRPTGNIYGYTF. Incomplete CDR3 DNA: TGTGCCTGGAGGCCGACAGGGAATATCTATGGC.

The covered CDR3 bases are TGCAGTGCTACCGACAGGGTCACAGATACC. It specifies CSATDRVTDT. The entire CDR3 protein reads CSATDRVTDTYTF. The chain has TRBV20-1 and TRBJ1-2; 7 nucleotides line up with TRBD1. The read ends 3 residues before the CDR3 terminus; that terminus is restored from the germline J gene. Germline loops: CDR1 DFQATT, CDR2 SNEGSKA (reference sequence). The CDR3 totals 13 residues.

As concerns this clone: The CDR3 goes on 3 residues after the read ends, and that part is filled in from the germline J gene. V gene TRBV12-3 or TRBV12-4 combines with J gene TRBJ2-2; no firm D call. Trimming stripped 4 bases from V and 1 base from J, with 10 bases between. The CDR3 runs 15 residues. The CDR3 bases that were read are TGTGCCAGCAGTTCCCTTCTATTGAACACCGGGGAG. Translation gives CASSSLLLNTGE. The whole CDR3 protein reads CASSSLLLNTGELFF.

On this clone itself: Read data end 3 residues before the CDR3 end; the end is taken from the germline J gene. The rearrangement uses TRBV2 and TRBJ1-2; a weak D match, TRBD1 (5 bases). CDR1 is SNHLY and CDR2 is FYNNEI in the germline V gene. The CDR3 spans 15 residues. The covered CDR3 bases are TGTGCCAGCAGTGAAGGGGGGACTAGCGGGGAAGAC. Translated, it gives CASSEGGTSGED. The whole CDR3 protein is CASSEGGTSGEDYTF.

On this clone itself: The observed sequence ends 3 residues before the CDR3 terminus, with the missing tail filled in from the germline J gene. The chain is built from TRBV10-1 and TRBJ1-5; 10 bases align to TRBD1. V shed 3 bases, J shed 2 bases, and the junction held 1 base outside the gene matches. This CDR3 comprises 15 residues. Germline CDR1 is WNHNN and CDR2 is SYGVQD (reference sequence). The CDR3: CASSEGTGGNQPQHF. The CDR3 bases that were read are TGCGCCAGCAGTGAAGGGACAGGGGGCAATCAGCCC.

As to this clone: With the read ending 3 residues before the CDR3 end, the germline J gene is used to fill in that end. This chain links TRBV29-1 with TRBJ2-4, with D possibly TRBD2 on 6 matching bases. V was trimmed by 6 bases and J by 0 bases, leaving 18 bases between them. The V gene's germline CDR1 is SQVTM and CDR2 ANQGSEA. The CDR3 is made up of 16 amino acids. The DNA read from the CDR3 is TGCAGCGTGGGACTGACAAATCAACCAGCCAAAAACATT. Translation: CSVGLTNQPAKNI. The whole CDR3 sequence reads CSVGLTNQPAKNIQYF.

As regards this clone: The CDR3 end is not reached by the read, which stops 3 residues before it; the germline J gene fills it in. This sequence joins TRBV19 and TRBJ2-4; tentative D call: TRBD2 (6 bases). This CDR3 contains 17 residues. Looked up from germline, CDR1 is LNHDA and CDR2 is SQIVND (reference sequence). The covered CDR3 bases are TGTGCCAGTAGTCACACCGGTTCGGGACTCCGGGCGTCTGGT. Translated, it gives CASSHTGSGLRASG. Given in full, the CDR3 is CASSHTGSGLRASGQYF. The full variable domain, with the rest looked up from reference TRBV19 and TRBJ2-4, is DGGITQSPKYLFRKEGQNVTLSCEQNLNHDAMYWYRQDPGQGLRLIYYSQIVNDFQKGDIAEGYSVSREKKESFPLTVTSAQKNPTAFYLCASSHTGSGLRASGQYFGAGTRLSVL.

Note on this clone: The CDR3 end falls 3 residues outside the read, so it is completed with the germline J gene. The chain recombines TRBV5-4 with TRBJ2-2; TRBD1 matches at 8 bases. The length of the CDR3 is 16 residues. J lost 4 bases, V lost 1 base, and 6 bases had no gene match. The germline V gene encodes CDR1 SGHNT and CDR2 YYREEE (reference sequence). Incomplete CDR3 DNA: TGTGCCAGCAGCTTGCCGGACAGGGACGGCACCGGGGAG. Its translation: CASSLPDRDGTGE. The CDR3 in full is CASSLPDRDGTGELFF. The full variable domain, with the rest looked up from reference TRBV5-4 and TRBJ2-2, is ETGVTQSPTHLIKTRGQQVTLRCSSQSGHNTVSWYQQALGQGPQFIFQYYREEENGRGNFPPRFSGLQFPNYSSELNVNALELDDSALYLCASSLPDRDGTGELFFGEGSRLTVL.

Points on this clone: The read ends 3 residues shy of where the CDR3 ends; the end is completed using the germline J gene. The genes are TRBV19 and TRBJ1-2; no clear D. This CDR3 spans 12 amino acids. Germline CDR1 and CDR2: LNHDA and SQIVND (reference sequence). Partial CDR3 DNA: TGTGCCAGTACCGGGGTCTCCTACGAC. This encodes CASTGVSYD. The whole CDR3 is CASTGVSYDYTF.

Notes on this clone: Coverage ceases 3 residues before the CDR3 finishes, and the germline J gene fills in the end. The chain has TRBV10-2 and TRBJ1-4; 7 bases are a match to TRBD1. With V trimmed by 5 bases and J by 10 bases, 10 bases remained unmatched. Germline V gene sequence: CDR1 WSHSY, CDR2 SAAADI. CDR3 length: 14 amino acids. Partial CDR3 DNA: TGCGCCAGCAGTACCACCGGGACAGAAGGAAAA. This gives the protein CASSTTGTEGK. In full, the CDR3 is CASSTTGTEGKLFF.

Concerning this clone: The CDR3 extends 3 residues past the end of the read, so its final part is completed from the germline J gene. The genes are TRBV18 and TRBJ1-4; the D is unclear. V was clipped by 2 bases and J by 8 bases, with 18 bases between them. This CDR3 contains 16 residues. CDR1 and CDR2 (germline): KGHSH, LQKENI. The CDR3 sequence is CASSPAYDTFGEKLFF. CDR3 DNA, as far as it was read: TGTGCCAGCTCACCAGCTTATGACACCTTCGGAGAAAAA.

In regard to this clone: The CDR3 extends 3 residues past the end of the read, so its final part is completed from the germline J gene. The chain employs TRBV20-1 and TRBJ1-6; a weak D match, TRBD1 (6 bases). V lost 5 bases and J lost 4, with 15 bases in between. Germline CDR1 reads DFQATT; CDR2 reads SNEGSKA (reference sequence). The length of the CDR3 is 15 residues. CDR3 protein: CSAAPGGRYNSPLHF. CDR3 DNA (partial): TGCAGTGCTGCACCCGGGGGGCGTTATAATTCACCC.

About this clone itself: With the read ending 3 residues before the CDR3 end, the germline J gene is used to fill in that end. The V gene is TRBV16, the J gene TRBJ2-7; no firm D call. CDR1 is KGHSY and CDR2 is FQNENV in the germline V gene. Trimming stripped 4 bases from V and 1 base from J, with 14 bases between. CDR3 length: 15 amino acids. CDR3 sequence reads: CASSPEPGVSYEQYF. CDR3 DNA, as far as it was read: TGTGCCAGCAGCCCTGAACCGGGTGTATCCTACGAG.

On this clone itself: From the germline J gene comes the end of the CDR3, since the read stops 3 residues before it. The chain carries TRBV6-1 and TRBJ2-3, with D possibly being TRBD1 (6 bases). Germline CDR1 MNHNS, CDR2 SASEGT. The CDR3 loop spans 15 amino acids. This CDR3 reads CASSEGGQYGQPQYF. The CDR3 bases that were read are TGTGCCAGCAGTGAAGGGGGACAATATGGTCAGCCG.